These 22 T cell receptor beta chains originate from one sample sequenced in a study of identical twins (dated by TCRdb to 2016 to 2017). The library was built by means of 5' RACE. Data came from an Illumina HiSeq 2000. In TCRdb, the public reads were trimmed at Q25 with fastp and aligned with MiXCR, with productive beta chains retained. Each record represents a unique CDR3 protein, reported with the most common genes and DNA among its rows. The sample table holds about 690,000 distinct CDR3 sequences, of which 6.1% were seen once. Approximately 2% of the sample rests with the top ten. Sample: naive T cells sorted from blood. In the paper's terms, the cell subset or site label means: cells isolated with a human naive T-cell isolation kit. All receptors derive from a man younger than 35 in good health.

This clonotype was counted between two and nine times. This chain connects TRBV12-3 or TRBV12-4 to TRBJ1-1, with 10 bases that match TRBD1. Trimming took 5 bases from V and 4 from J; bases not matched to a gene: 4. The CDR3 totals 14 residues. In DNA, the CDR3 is TGTGCCAGCAGTCGGGACAGGGGCCTCACTGAAGCTTTCTTT. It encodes CASSRDRGLTEAFF.

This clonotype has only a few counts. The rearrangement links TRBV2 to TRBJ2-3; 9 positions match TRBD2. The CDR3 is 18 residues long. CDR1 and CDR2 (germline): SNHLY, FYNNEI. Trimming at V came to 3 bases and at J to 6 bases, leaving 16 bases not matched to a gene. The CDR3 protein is CASSDPVPAGGRSDTQYF. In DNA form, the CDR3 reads TGTGCCAGCAGTGATCCGGTCCCAGCGGGAGGCAGGAGTGATACGCAGTATTTT.

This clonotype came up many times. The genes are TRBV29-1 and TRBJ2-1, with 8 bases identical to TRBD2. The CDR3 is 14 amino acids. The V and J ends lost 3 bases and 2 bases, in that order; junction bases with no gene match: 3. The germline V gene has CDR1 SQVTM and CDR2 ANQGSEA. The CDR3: CSVEISGTYNEQFF. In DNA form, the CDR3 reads TGCAGCGTTGAGATTAGCGGGACCTACAATGAGCAGTTCTTC.

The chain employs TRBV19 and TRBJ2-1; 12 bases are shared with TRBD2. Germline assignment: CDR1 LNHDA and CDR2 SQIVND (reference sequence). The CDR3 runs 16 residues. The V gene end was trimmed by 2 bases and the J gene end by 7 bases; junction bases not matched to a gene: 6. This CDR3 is CASSISRTSGMNEQFF. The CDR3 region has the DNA TGTGCCAGTAGTATAAGTCGGACTAGCGGGATGAATGAGCAGTTCTTC.

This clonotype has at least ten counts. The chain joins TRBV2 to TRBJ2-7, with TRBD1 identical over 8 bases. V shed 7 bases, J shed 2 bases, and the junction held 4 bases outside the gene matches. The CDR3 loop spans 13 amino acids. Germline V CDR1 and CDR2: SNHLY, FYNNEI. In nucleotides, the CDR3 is TGTGCCAGCATGCTGACAGGGGCCTACGAGCAGTACGTC. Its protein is CASMLTGAYEQYV.

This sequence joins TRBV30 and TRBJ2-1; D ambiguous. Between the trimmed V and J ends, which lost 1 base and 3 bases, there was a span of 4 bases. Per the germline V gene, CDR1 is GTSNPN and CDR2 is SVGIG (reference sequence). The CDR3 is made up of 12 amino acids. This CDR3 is CAWSGNYNEQFF. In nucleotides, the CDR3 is TGTGCCTGGAGTGGGAACTACAATGAGCAGTTCTTC.

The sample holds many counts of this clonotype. CDR3 DNA sequence: TGTGCCAGCAGCCGGGGGCACCTAACTGCGAACACCGGGGAGCTGTTTTTT. Translation: CASSRGHLTANTGELFF. J is TRBJ2-2 and V is TRBV12-3 or TRBV12-4, with D perhaps assigned TRBD1 or TRBD2 (6 bases each). The CDR3 sequence is 17 residues long. The V end was cut by 6 bases, the J end by 0 bases, with 17 bases between.

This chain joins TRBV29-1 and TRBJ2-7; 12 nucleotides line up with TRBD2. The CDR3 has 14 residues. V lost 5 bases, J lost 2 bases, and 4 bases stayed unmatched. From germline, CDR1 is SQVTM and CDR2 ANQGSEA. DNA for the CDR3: TGCAGCGTTATACCTAGCGGGAGGGCCTACGAGCAGTACTTC. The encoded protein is CSVIPSGRAYEQYF.

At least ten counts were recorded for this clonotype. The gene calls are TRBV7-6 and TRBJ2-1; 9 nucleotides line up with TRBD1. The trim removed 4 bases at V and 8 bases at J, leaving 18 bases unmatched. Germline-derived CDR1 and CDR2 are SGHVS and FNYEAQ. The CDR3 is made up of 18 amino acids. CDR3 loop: CASSSTTGTGFSSDEQFF. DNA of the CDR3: TGTGCCAGCAGCTCAACTACGGGGACAGGGTTTAGTTCTGATGAGCAGTTCTTC.

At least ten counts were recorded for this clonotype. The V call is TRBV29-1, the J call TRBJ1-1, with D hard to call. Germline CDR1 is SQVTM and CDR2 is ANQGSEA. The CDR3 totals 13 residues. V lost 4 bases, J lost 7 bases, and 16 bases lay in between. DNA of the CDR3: TGCAGCGTTGGTTCCTTGTATCTCCATGAAGCTTTCTTT. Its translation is CSVGSLYLHEAFF. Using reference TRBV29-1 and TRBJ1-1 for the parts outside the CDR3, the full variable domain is SAVISQKPSRDICQRGTSLTIQCQVDSQVTMMFWYRQQPGQSLTLIATANQGSEATYESGFVIDKFPISRPNLTFSTLTVSNMSPEDSSIYLCSVGSLYLHEAFFGQGTRLTVV.

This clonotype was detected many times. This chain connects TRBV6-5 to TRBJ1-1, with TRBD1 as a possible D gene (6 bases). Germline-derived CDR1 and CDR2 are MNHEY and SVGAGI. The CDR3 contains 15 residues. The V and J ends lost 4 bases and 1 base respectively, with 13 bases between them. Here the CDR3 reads CASSLKGGTNTEAFF. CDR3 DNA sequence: TGTGCCAGCAGTTTGAAAGGGGGAACGAACACTGAAGCTTTCTTT.

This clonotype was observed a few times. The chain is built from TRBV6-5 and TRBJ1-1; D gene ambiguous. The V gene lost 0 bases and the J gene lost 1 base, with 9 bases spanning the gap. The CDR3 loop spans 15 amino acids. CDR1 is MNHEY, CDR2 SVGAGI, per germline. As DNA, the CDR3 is TGTGCCAGCAGTTACTCTGGCGGACCGAACACTGAAGCTTTCTTT. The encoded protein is CASSYSGGPNTEAFF.

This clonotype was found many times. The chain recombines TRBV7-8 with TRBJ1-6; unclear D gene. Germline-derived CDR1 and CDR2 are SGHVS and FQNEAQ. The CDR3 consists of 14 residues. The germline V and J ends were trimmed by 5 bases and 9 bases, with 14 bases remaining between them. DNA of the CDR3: TGTGCCAGCAGCCCCCTAAGGGCTCGTTCACCCCTCCACTTT. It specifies CASSPLRARSPLHF.

As DNA, the CDR3 is TGTGCCAGCAGCCCCTACCGGACAGGGGCCACCGGGGAGCTGTTTTTT. Translated, it gives CASSPYRTGATGELFF. This sequence joins TRBV14 and TRBJ2-2, with 9 bases fitting TRBD1. J was trimmed by 4 bases and V by 4 bases; bases with no gene match: 7. CDR3 size: 16 residues. Germline CDR1 is SGHDN and CDR2 is FVKESK. Combining the CDR3 with reference TRBV14 and TRBJ2-2 gives the whole variable domain EAGVTQFPSHSVIEKGQTVTLRCDPISGHDNLYWYRRVMGKEIKFLLHFVKESKQDESGMPNNRFLAERTGGTYSTLKVQPAELEDSGVYFCASSPYRTGATGELFFGEGSRLTVL.

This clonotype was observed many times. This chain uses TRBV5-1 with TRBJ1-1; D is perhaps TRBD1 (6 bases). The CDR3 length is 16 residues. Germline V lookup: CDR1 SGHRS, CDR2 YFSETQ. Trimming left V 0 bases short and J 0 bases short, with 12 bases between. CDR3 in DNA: TGCGCCAGCAGCTTGGATTCCGGGACATTGAACACTGAAGCTTTCTTT. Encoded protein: CASSLDSGTLNTEAFF.

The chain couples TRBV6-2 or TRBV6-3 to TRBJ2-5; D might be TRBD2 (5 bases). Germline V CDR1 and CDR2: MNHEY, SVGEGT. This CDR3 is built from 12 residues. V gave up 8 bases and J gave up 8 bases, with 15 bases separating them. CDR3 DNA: TGTGCCAGCCAGCGTTTTGGAGGAACCCAGTACTTC. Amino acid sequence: CASQRFGGTQYF.

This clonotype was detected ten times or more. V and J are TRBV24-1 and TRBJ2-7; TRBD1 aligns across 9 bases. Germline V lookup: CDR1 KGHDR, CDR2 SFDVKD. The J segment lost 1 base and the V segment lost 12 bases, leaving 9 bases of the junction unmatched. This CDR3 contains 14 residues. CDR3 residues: CASETGTGSYEQYV. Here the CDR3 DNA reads TGTGCCTCCGAGACCGGGACAGGGTCCTACGAGCAGTACGTC.

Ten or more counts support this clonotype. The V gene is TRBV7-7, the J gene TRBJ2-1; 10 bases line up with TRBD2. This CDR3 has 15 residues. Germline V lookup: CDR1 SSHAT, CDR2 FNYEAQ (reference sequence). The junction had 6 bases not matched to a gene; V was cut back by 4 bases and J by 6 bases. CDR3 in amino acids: CASSSLAGASNEQFF. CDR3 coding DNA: TGTGCCAGCAGCTCGCTAGCGGGAGCTAGCAATGAGCAGTTCTTC.

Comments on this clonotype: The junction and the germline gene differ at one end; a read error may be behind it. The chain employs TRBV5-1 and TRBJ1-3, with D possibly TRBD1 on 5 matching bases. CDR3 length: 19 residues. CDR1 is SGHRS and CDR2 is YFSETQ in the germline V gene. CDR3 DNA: TGCGCCAGCACCACATCCGGGACCGACCCTGGGAGCTCTGAAAACACCATATATTTT. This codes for CASTTSGTDPGSSENTIYF.

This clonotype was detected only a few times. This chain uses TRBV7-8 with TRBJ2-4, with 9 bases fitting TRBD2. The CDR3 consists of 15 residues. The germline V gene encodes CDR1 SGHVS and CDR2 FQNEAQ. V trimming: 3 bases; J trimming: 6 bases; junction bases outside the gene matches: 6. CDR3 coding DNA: TGTGCCAGCAGCTTTTTGCGGGAGGGAGGAAACATTCAGTACTTC. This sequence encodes CASSFLREGGNIQYF.

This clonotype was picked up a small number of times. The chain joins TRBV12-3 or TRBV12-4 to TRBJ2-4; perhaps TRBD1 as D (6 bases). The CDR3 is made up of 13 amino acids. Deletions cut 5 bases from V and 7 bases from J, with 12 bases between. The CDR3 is CASSRQDPNIQYF. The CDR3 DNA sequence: TGTGCCAGCAGTCGACAGGACCCGAACATTCAGTACTTC.

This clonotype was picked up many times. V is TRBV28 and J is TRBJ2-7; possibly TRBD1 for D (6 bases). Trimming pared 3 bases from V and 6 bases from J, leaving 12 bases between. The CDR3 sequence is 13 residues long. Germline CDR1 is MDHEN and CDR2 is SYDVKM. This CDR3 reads CASSLTGSPEQYF. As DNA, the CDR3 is TGTGCCAGCAGTTTGACAGGATCCCCCGAGCAGTACTTC.